This T cell receptor beta chain was retrieved from a study of beta chain features in type 1 diabetes. General observations from the study: TCRB CDR3s were moderately but significantly shorter in Type 1 diabetes patients in all four CD4+ subsets. More deletions and fewer insertions at VDJ junctions were seen in type 1 diabetes patients. In cDNA sequencing, cells with high TCR expression could be over-represented.

Germline V gene sequence: CDR1 SGHTA, CDR2 FQGNSA. The V end was cut by 0 bases, the J end by 4 bases, with 6 bases between. This CDR3 is built from 13 residues. Expressed TCRB transcripts got sequenced, as all isolated RNA was reverse transcribed. The protocol was immunoSEQ multiplex PCR, while the TCRdb copy is restricted to in-frame clones and leaves out a portion. This repertoire shows hundreds of thousands of clones, roughly a sixth found once; its top ten account for about 0.087%. This clone was counted a few times. Its antigen is unknown. The sample comprised naive CD4+ T cells from blood. This chain connects TRBV7-2 to TRBJ1-2, with a weak D call TRBD1 (5 bases). The clonotype comes from a man between 18 and 29 years old in good health. CDR3 DNA sequence: TGTGCCAGCAGCTTAGCAGGGGCCTATGGCTACACCTTC. Translated, it gives CASSLAGAYGYTF.